This T cell receptor beta chain was recovered during a study of shared clonotypes between healthy human individuals. Germline V gene data show CDR1 as MNHEY and CDR2 as SVGAGI. Trimming took off 7 bases at V and 0 bases at J, with 10 bases between the two ends. CDR3 length: 14 amino acids. TCRdb's copy holds only in-frame clones and misses some; the assay was immunoSEQ multiplex PCR. The sample consists of 2,500,000 or so clones, less than 95% of them appearing once. Of note for this clone: Its target is not known.

Donors were healthy HIV-negative adults without recently reported acute infections or vaccinations. Naive CD4+ cells were CD45RA-selected; the remaining cells were memory. Whole-study findings and limits: The study sampled only blood, and tissue repertoires likely differ. The naive CD4 repertoires of a handful of donors were compared, and approximately 4.7% of clonotypes were shared.

The chain recombines TRBV6-5 with TRBJ1-3; no clear D gene. The material sequenced was naive CD4+ T cells from PBMCs. Indicated subset: CD45RA+ positively selected. This TCR was recovered from a man in his late teens or twenties in good health. Some clones in this sample may be carry-over from other donors' samples. CDR3 sequence (DNA): TGTGCCAGCAAGTTGGGAGCCTCTGGAAACACCATATATTTT. Residues: CASKLGASGNTIYF.